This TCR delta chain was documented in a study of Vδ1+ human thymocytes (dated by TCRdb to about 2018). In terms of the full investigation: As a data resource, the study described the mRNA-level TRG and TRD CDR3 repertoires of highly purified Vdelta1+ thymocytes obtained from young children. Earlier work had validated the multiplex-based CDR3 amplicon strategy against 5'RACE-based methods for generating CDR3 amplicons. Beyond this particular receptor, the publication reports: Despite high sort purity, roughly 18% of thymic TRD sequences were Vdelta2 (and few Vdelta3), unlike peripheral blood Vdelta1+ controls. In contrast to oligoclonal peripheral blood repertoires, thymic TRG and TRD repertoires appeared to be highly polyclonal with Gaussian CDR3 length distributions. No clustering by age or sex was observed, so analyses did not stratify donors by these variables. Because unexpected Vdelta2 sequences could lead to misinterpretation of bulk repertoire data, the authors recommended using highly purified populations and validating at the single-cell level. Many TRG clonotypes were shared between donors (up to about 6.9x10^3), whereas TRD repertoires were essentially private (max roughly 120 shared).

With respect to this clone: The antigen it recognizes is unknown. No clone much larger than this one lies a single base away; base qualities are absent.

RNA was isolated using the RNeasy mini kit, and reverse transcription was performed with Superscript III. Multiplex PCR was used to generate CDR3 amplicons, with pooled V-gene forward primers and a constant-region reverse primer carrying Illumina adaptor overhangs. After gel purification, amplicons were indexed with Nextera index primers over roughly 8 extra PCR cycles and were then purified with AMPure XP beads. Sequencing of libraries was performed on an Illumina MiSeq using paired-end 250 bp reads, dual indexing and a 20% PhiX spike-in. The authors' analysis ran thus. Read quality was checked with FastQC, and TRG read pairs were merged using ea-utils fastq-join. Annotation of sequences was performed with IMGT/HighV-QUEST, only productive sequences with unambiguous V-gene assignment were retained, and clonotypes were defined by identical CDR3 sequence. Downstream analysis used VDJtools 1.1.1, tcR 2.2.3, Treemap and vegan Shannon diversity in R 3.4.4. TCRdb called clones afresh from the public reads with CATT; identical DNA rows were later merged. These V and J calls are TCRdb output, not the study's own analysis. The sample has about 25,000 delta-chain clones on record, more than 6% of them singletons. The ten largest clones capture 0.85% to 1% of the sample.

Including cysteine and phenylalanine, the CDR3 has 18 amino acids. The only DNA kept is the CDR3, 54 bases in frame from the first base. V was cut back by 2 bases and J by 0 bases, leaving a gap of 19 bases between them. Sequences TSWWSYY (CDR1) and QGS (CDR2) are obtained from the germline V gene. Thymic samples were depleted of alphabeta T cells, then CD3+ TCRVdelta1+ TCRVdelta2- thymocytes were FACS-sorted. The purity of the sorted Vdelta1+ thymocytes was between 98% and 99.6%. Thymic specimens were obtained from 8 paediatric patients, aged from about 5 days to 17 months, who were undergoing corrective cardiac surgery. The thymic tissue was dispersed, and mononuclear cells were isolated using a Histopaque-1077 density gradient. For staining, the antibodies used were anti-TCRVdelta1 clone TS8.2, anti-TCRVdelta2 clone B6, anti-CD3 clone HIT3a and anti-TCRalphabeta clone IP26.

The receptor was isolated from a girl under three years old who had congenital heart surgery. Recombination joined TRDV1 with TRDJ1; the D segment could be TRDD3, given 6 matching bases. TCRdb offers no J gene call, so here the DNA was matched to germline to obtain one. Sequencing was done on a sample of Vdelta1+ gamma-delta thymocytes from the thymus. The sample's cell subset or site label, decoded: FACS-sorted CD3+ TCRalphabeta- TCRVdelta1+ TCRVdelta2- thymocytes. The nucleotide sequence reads TGTGCTCTTGGGGAAGTGGGGGGGACCGGCCGGTACACCGATAAACTCATCTTT. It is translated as CALGEVGGTGRYTDKLIF.